This TCR beta chain originates from a study of T cell repertoires in cytomegalovirus infection. Study as a whole: Indicated by public TCR beta signatures were CMV infection and matching HLA type. Whole-study results and caveats: Clonotypes of TCR beta that were HLA-C-restricted and CMV-specific dominated the ex vivo response.

Looked up from germline, CDR1 is SGHTA and CDR2 is FQGNSA. The CDR3 totals 13 residues. V lost 5 bases and J lost 6, with 14 bases in between. TCRdb fed the reads into MiXCR, producing one record per CDR3 protein. The table has around 70,000 distinct CDR3 sequences, around 3.8% seen once. This clonotype was recorded many times. Antigen: not known. The TCR sequence derives from a human donor in good health (CMV status not recorded). Some clones in this sample may be carry-over from other donors' samples. The genes are TRBV7-2 and TRBJ2-7, with D perhaps matching TRBD2 (5 bases). The sample was PBMCs. CDR3 nucleotides: TGTGCCAGCAGCCTGGACCTAGCCCGCGAGCAGTACTTC. This codes for CASSLDLAREQYF.